The entry below gives a single TCR beta chain sequence along with its context. The antigen is unknown. Additional DNA sequences in this sample encode the identical CDR3. Histologic diagnosis was independently verified by two lung pathologists. Sequencing used immunoSEQ multiplex PCR; TCRdb keeps in-frame clones, though not all of them. The sample lists about 26,000 clones; roughly 70% were seen once. The sample is drawn from a study of immune evolution from preneoplasia to lung adenocarcinoma. Broader study findings: Compared with EGFR-mutant or double wild-type lesions, KRAS-mutant nodules were more clonal. Normal lung had highest clonality; later lesions appeared denser, more diverse.

CDR3 size: 13 residues. Looked up from germline, CDR1 is KGHSH and CDR2 is LQKENI. V shed 6 bases and J shed 1 base, with 9 bases lying between them. The genes are TRBV18 and TRBJ1-2; a possible D gene is TRBD1 (6 bases). Sequenced material: FFPE invasive lung adenocarcinoma tissue. The TCR was taken from a person aged 60 to 70 with invasive lung adenocarcinoma. Some clones in this sample may be carry-over from other donors' samples. CDR3 protein: CASSPGDNYGYTF. The CDR3 nucleotides read TGTGCCAGCTCCCCAGGGGATAACTATGGCTACACCTTC. The full variable domain, its missing parts supplied by reference TRBV18 and TRBJ1-2, is NAGVMQNPRHLVRRRGQEARLRCSPMKGHSHVYWYRQLPEEGLKFMVYLQKENIIDESGMPKERFSAEFPKEGPSILRIQQVVRGDSAAYFCASSPGDNYGYTFGSGTRLTVV.